These 18 T cell receptor beta chains share one sample of origin, sequenced in a study of radiation and T cells in renal cell carcinoma (dated by TCRdb to the early 2020s). Library creation used the immunoSEQ multiplex PCR assay. TCRdb's version of the immuneACCESS table is confined to in-frame rearrangements and falls short of the full clone set. An unresolved V gene accounts for under half of the shortfall where checked; the remainder is of unknown origin. A total of about 150,000 clones appear in this sample, about 85% of them only once. Around 4.1% of the sample is held by the ten biggest clonotypes. Explained via the paper, the time point label denotes: baseline pretreatment blood. Read against the paper, the sample's treatment or condition label means: 15 Gy SBRT to primary tumor, nephrectomy 4 weeks later. Sequences were derived from blood, sampled from a patient whose treatment included radiotherapy and nephrectomy. These receptors were obtained from a woman between 70 and 85 years old with renal cell carcinoma.

The rearrangement joins TRBV10-1 to TRBJ2-7; TRBD2 matches 8 bases. Germline CDR1 is WNHNN and CDR2 is SYGVQD (reference sequence). V lost 6 bases to trimming and J lost 0 bases; unmatched junction nucleotides: 7. This CDR3 has 15 residues. As DNA, the CDR3 is TGCGCCAGCAGGAAAACTAGCGGTAGCTCCTACGAGCAGTACTTC. Translation gives CASRKTSGSSYEQYF.

This chain links TRBV5-6 with TRBJ2-2; D ambiguous. Deletions cut 5 bases from V and 2 bases from J, with 13 bases between. Germline lookup yields CDR1 SGHDT and CDR2 YYEEEE. The CDR3 is 15 residues long. CDR3 bases: TGTGCCAGCAGTTCCTTCCTAGACAACACCGGGGAGCTGTTTTTT. Protein product: CASSSFLDNTGELFF.

This clone was detected a few times. This chain connects TRBV4-2 to TRBJ1-1; no reliable D call. Germline CDR1 LGHNA, CDR2 YNFKEQ. With 4 bases removed from V and 0 bases from J, the gap between germline ends came to 12 bases. The CDR3 covers 15 residues. CDR3 sequence reads: CASSLSLGMNTEAFF. The CDR3 nucleotides read TGTGCCAGCAGCCTCTCACTGGGCATGAACACTGAAGCTTTCTTT.

This rearrangement joins TRBV7-3 to TRBJ2-3; 8 bases line up with TRBD2. CDR1 is SGHTA, CDR2 FQGTGA, per germline. The length of the CDR3 is 15 residues. J gave up 4 bases and V 3 bases, and 6 bases lay outside the gene matches. CDR3 region: CASSFNGGASDTQYF. The CDR3 bases are TGTGCCAGCAGCTTCAACGGGGGGGCGTCAGATACGCAGTATTTT.

The V and J genes are TRBV28 and TRBJ2-7; weak D call: TRBD1 (6 bases). Germline values: CDR1 MDHEN, CDR2 SYDVKM. V was pared by 10 bases and J by 3 bases, with 16 bases between. The CDR3 spans 13 residues. The CDR3: CATLRTGNYEQYF. For the CDR3, the DNA is TGTGCCACCCTCAGAACAGGGAACTACGAGCAGTACTTC.

This rearrangement joins TRBV9 to TRBJ2-7; D is possibly TRBD2 (5 bases). Looked up from germline, CDR1 is SGDLS and CDR2 is YYNGEE. The CDR3 is 13 residues long. Trimming removed 6 bases from V and 0 bases from J, with 10 bases in between. The CDR3 DNA follows: TGTGCCAGCAATTCGGGGAGCTCCTACGAGCAGTACTTC. It is translated as CASNSGSSYEQYF.

The chain links TRBV7-8 to TRBJ2-5, with D possibly matching TRBD2 (6 bases). Germline assignment: CDR1 SGHVS and CDR2 FQNEAQ. The CDR3 covers 14 residues. Trimming removed 6 bases from V and 1 base from J, with 12 bases in between. The CDR3 protein is CASRGGHFQETQYF. The CDR3 region has the DNA TGTGCCAGCAGGGGAGGACACTTCCAAGAGACCCAGTACTTC.

The chain has TRBV18 and TRBJ1-2; D ambiguous. The CDR3 consists of 14 residues. Trimming cost V 6 bases and J 3 bases, with 14 bases left between them. CDR1 and CDR2 from the germline V gene are KGHSH and LQKENI. CDR3 region: CASSPTGLDYGYTF. The DNA for the CDR3 is TGTGCCAGCTCCCCCACCGGGCTCGACTATGGCTACACCTTC.

The chain employs TRBV5-1 and TRBJ2-5, with D tentatively TRBD1 (6 bases). Near its end, the DNA agrees better with TRBJ2-7, so the J call may be wrong. The CDR3 covers 14 residues. Per germline, CDR1 SGHRS and CDR2 YFSETQ. The CDR3 here is CASSSGQSSYEQYF. Written as DNA, the CDR3 is TGCGCCAGCAGCTCTGGACAGTCCTCCTACGAGCAGTACTTC.

Concerning this clone itself: The identical CDR3 is also encoded by other nucleotide sequences in the sample. The chain links TRBV7-8 to TRBJ1-2; D may be TRBD1 (5 bases). In germline, CDR1 is SGHVS, CDR2 FQNEAQ. The CDR3 length is 14 residues. Trimming took 4 bases from V and 5 from J, leaving 14 bases between them. CDR3: CASSSGTGPYGYTF. CDR3 DNA: TGTGCCAGCAGCTCAGGGACGGGGCCGTATGGCTACACCTTC.

The CDR3 sequence: CASSFGQGVSSQPQHF. The CDR3 DNA is TGTGCCAGCAGTTTCGGACAGGGGGTATCTTCTCAGCCCCAGCATTTT. The V and J genes are TRBV28 and TRBJ1-5; 10 bases agree with TRBD1. From germline, CDR1 is MDHEN and CDR2 SYDVKM. The CDR3 spans 16 residues. Losses at the gene ends were 3 bases for V and 6 bases for J; bases not matched to a gene: 8. Using reference TRBV28 and TRBJ1-5 for the parts outside the CDR3, the full variable domain is DVKVTQSSRYLVKRTGEKVFLECVQDMDHENMFWYRQDPGLGLRLIYFSYDVKMKEKGDIPEGYSVSREKKERFSLILESASTNQTSMYLCASSFGQGVSSQPQHFGDGTRLSIL.

The chain combines TRBV5-1 with TRBJ2-3; D is possibly TRBD2 (6 bases). Germline V lookup: CDR1 SGHRS, CDR2 YFSETQ. V lost 5 bases and J lost 4, with 11 bases in between. The CDR3 length is 13 residues. CDR3 sequence (DNA): TGCGCCAGCAGTCCGCGGGGCCCAGATACGCAGTATTTT. Translation gives CASSPRGPDTQYF.

V is TRBV9 and J is TRBJ2-7, with D possibly being TRBD1 (6 bases). The CDR3 extends over 14 amino acids. Trimming removed 0 bases from V and 6 bases from J, with 13 bases in between. Germline V gives CDR1 SGDLS, CDR2 YYNGEE. CDR3 protein: CASSVGQVVSEQYF. The CDR3 DNA reads TGTGCCAGCAGCGTAGGACAGGTTGTTTCCGAGCAGTACTTC.

The chain recombines TRBV9 with TRBJ2-6, with D perhaps matching TRBD2 (6 bases). The germline V gene encodes CDR1 SGDLS and CDR2 YYNGEE. V shed 4 bases and J shed 2 bases, with 19 bases lying between them. The CDR3 contains 18 residues. CDR3 sequence: CASSPGGVWVAGANVLTF. As DNA, the CDR3 is TGTGCCAGCAGCCCAGGAGGGGTTTGGGTCGCTGGGGCCAACGTCCTGACTTTC.

J is TRBJ2-7 and V is TRBV5-4; 10 bases map to TRBD2. Germline loops: CDR1 SGHNT, CDR2 YYREEE (reference sequence). This CDR3 contains 16 residues. V dropped 1 base and J dropped 3; count of bases not matched to a gene: 7. The CDR3 nucleotides read TGTGCCAGCAGCTTGTATTTAGGACTAGCGGTCTACGAGCAGTACTTC. This gives the protein CASSLYLGLAVYEQYF.

J is TRBJ1-2 and V is TRBV7-9; TRBD1 might be the D (5 bases). The CDR3 sequence is 14 residues long. Germline CDR1 SEHNR, CDR2 FQNEAQ (reference sequence). The V end lost 5 bases, the J end lost 0 bases, and 10 bases lay between the germline ends. CDR3 residues: CASSRDSANYGYTF. The CDR3 coding sequence is TGTGCCAGCAGCCGGGACTCAGCTAACTATGGCTACACCTTC.

The chain combines TRBV6-6 with TRBJ2-5; either TRBD1 or TRBD2 may supply D (6 bases each). Germline V CDR1 and CDR2: MNHNY, SVGAGI (reference sequence). The CDR3 extends over 15 amino acids. The V gene lost 5 bases and the J gene lost 1 base, with 14 bases spanning the gap. CDR3 sequence (DNA): TGTGCCAGCAGTGACACTCGGGGGCCCCAAGAGACCCAGTACTTC. This gives the protein CASSDTRGPQETQYF.

The chain has TRBV27 and TRBJ1-2; 9 bases line up with TRBD1. Germline CDR1 and CDR2: MNHEY and SMNVEV (reference sequence). J gave up 4 bases and V 6 bases, and 3 bases lay outside the gene matches. The CDR3 is 13 residues long. CDR3 amino acids: CASRMTGGYGYTF. The CDR3 coding sequence is TGTGCCAGCAGGATGACAGGGGGCTATGGCTACACCTTC.